Below are 31 T cell receptor beta chains sequenced from a single sample in a study of T cells in Graves' hyperthyroidism and ophthalmopathy. What was amplified from RNA transcripts were TCR beta CDR3 regions. When the TCR CDR3 underwent first-round RT-PCR, the HTBI primer set was used. TCRdb reprocessed the multiplex PCR reads with MiXCR, giving one entry per CDR3 protein. The sample has more than 300,000 distinct CDR3 sequences; roughly 15% are singletons. Sequenced input: blood. These receptors came from a woman aged 30 to 39 with Graves' ophthalmopathy.

This clonotype was seen ten or more times. The rearrangement links TRBV27 to TRBJ2-4, with TRBD1 as a possible D gene (5 bases). In germline, CDR1 is MNHEY, CDR2 SMNVEV (reference sequence). V lost 5 bases and J lost 2, with 10 bases in between. The CDR3 length is 14 residues. This CDR3 is CASSEQGSKNIQYF. In DNA form, the CDR3 reads TGTGCCAGCAGTGAGCAGGGTTCCAAAAACATTCAGTACTTC.

Ten or more counts support this clonotype. The chain is built from TRBV7-9 and TRBJ2-1, with 7 positions matching TRBD1. Per germline, CDR1 SEHNR and CDR2 FQNEAQ (reference sequence). CDR3 length equals 14 residues. V dropped 5 bases and J dropped 2; count of bases not matched to a gene: 3. The CDR3 DNA is TGTGCCAGCAGCGACGACAGGGCCTACAATGAGCAGTTCTTC. Residues: CASSDDRAYNEQFF.

At least ten counts were recorded for this clonotype. This chain links TRBV20-1 with TRBJ2-1; 12 positions agree with TRBD2. This CDR3 comprises 15 residues. CDR1 is DFQATT and CDR2 is SNEGSKA in the germline V gene (reference sequence). V shed 5 bases and J 5 bases; nucleotides not matched to a gene: 7. Written as DNA, the CDR3 is TGCAGTGCTCATTTCGGACTAGCGGGGAACAATGAGCAGTTCTTC. Protein product: CSAHFGLAGNNEQFF.

This sequence joins TRBV12-3 or TRBV12-4 and TRBJ2-5; 7 bases agree with TRBD2. With 8 bases clipped from V and 1 base from J, the junction kept 1 base outside the gene matches. This CDR3 contains 12 residues. CDR3 protein: CASRTSQETQYF. For the CDR3, the DNA is TGTGCCAGCCGGACTAGCCAAGAGACCCAGTACTTC.

The chain joins TRBV19 to TRBJ2-1, with 13 nucleotides matching TRBD2. CDR3 length: 13 amino acids. With 11 bases clipped from V and 8 bases from J, the junction kept 6 bases outside the gene matches. Germline V gives CDR1 LNHDA, CDR2 SQIVND (reference sequence). The DNA of the CDR3 is TGTGCCGCGACTAGCGGGGGGATATATGAGCAGTTCTTC. Its protein product is CAATSGGIYEQFF.

Points on this clonotype: A much larger clone differs by one base, so this may be a read error. The chain combines TRBV11-2 with TRBJ1-4; perhaps TRBD1 as D (5 bases). Germline V gene sequence: CDR1 SGHAT, CDR2 FQNNGV. The CDR3 covers 13 residues. The CDR3 sequence is CASSLSGTEKLLF. The CDR3 DNA is TGTGCCAGCAGCTTGTCTGGGACTGAAAAACTGCTTTTT.

In its sample, this clonotype was seen many times. The chain is built from TRBV20-1 and TRBJ2-5, with D possibly matching TRBD2 (7 bases). This CDR3 spans 15 amino acids. CDR1 is DFQATT and CDR2 is SNEGSKA in the germline V gene (reference sequence). V shed 3 bases and J shed 1 base, with 15 bases lying between them. The DNA for the CDR3 is TGCAGTGCTAGCTACGGGGGGCCGATCCAAGAGACCCAGTACTTC. This gives the protein CSASYGGPIQETQYF.

This clonotype showed up many times. The CDR3 DNA is TGTGCCAGCAGTCGGACTGCAACTCGACTTTACTATGGCTACACCTTC. As protein: CASSRTATRLYYGYTF. J is TRBJ1-2 and V is TRBV6-2 or TRBV6-3; no definite D call. V was pared by 5 bases and J by 3 bases, with 19 bases between. The CDR3 spans 16 residues. CDR1 and CDR2 (germline): MNHEY, SVGEGT.

The sample holds many counts of this clonotype. The gene calls are TRBV7-2 and TRBJ2-2, with D possibly being TRBD1 or TRBD2 (5 bases each). V gave up 2 bases and J gave up 5 bases, with 18 bases separating them. The germline V gene encodes CDR1 SGHTA and CDR2 FQGNSA. The CDR3 has 17 amino acids. CDR3 bases: TGTGCCAGCAGCTTATTTTACCCGGGGCTAGTGACCGGGGAGCTGTTTTTT. Translation: CASSLFYPGLVTGELFF.

The sample holds many counts of this clonotype. This sequence joins TRBV13 and TRBJ1-4; 9 positions agree with TRBD1. The J segment lost 5 bases and the V segment lost 4 bases, leaving 5 bases of the junction unmatched. Germline-derived CDR1 and CDR2 are PRHDT and FYEKMQ (reference sequence). This CDR3 is built from 15 residues. Here the CDR3 reads CASSSKDRGNEKLFF. The DNA of the CDR3 is TGTGCCAGCAGCTCAAAGGACAGGGGCAATGAAAAACTGTTTTTT.

At least ten counts were recorded for this clonotype. V is TRBV11-2 and J is TRBJ1-3; unclear D gene. CDR3 length: 15 amino acids. From germline, CDR1 is SGHAT and CDR2 FQNNGV. V was clipped by 3 bases and J by 0 bases, with 9 bases between them. CDR3 protein: CASSFNSDSGNTIYF. In DNA form, the CDR3 reads TGTGCCAGCAGCTTTAACAGCGACTCTGGAAACACCATATATTTT.

This clonotype was counted many times. The chain uses TRBV12-3 or TRBV12-4 and TRBJ2-5; 11 bases match TRBD1. The ends lost 5 bases at V and 5 bases at J; junction bases unmatched: 7. The CDR3 spans 15 residues. The CDR3 nucleotides read TGTGCCAGCAGTCCGGGACAGGGGGTAACGGAGACCCAGTACTTC. Encoded protein: CASSPGQGVTETQYF.

This clonotype was picked up many times. The chain uses TRBV10-3 and TRBJ2-3, with a possible D match to TRBD2 (7 bases). The CDR3 extends over 15 amino acids. Germline CDR1 and CDR2: ENHRY and SYGVKD. V was clipped by 4 bases and J by 0 bases, with 11 bases between them. The CDR3 spells CAISGGGTSTDTQYF. The CDR3 DNA reads as TGTGCCATCAGTGGCGGGGGCACTAGCACAGATACGCAGTATTTT.

There are a few counts of this clonotype. Here the CDR3 DNA reads TGCAGCGTGGCCCTGGGACAGGGGATCGGGGAGCTGTTTTTT. This sequence encodes CSVALGQGIGELFF. This chain connects TRBV29-1 to TRBJ2-2, with 10 bases identical to TRBD1. CDR1 SQVTM and CDR2 ANQGSEA come from the germline V gene. The CDR3 loop spans 14 amino acids. J lost 7 bases, V lost 6 bases, and 8 bases had no gene match.

The chain couples TRBV5-4 to TRBJ2-2, with 7 bases that match TRBD2. Germline CDR1 SGHNT, CDR2 YYREEE (reference sequence). V shed 4 bases, J shed 8 bases, and the junction held 11 bases outside the gene matches. The CDR3 spans 15 residues. The CDR3 is CASSTGREVSGELFF. The CDR3 coding sequence is TGTGCCAGCAGCACGGGGAGGGAGGTTTCGGGGGAGCTGTTTTTT.

This clonotype was detected ten times or more. The gene calls are TRBV2 and TRBJ2-7; TRBD2 is a possible D gene (5 bases). The CDR3 has 13 amino acids. V lost 8 bases and J lost 3, with 14 bases in between. Germline CDR1 is SNHLY and CDR2 is FYNNEI. The CDR3 is CASVILEDYEQYF. CDR3 sequence (DNA): TGTGCCAGCGTGATTTTGGAGGACTACGAGCAGTACTTC.

This clonotype was counted between two and nine times. This chain uses TRBV24-1 with TRBJ2-1, with D uncertain. The CDR3 runs 11 residues. CDR1 is KGHDR, CDR2 SFDVKD, per germline. Deletions cut 6 bases from V and 8 bases from J, with 7 bases between. The CDR3 spells CATSYGDEQFF. CDR3 DNA: TGTGCCACCAGTTACGGTGATGAGCAGTTCTTC.

This clonotype was seen repeatedly, ten times or more. The rearrangement uses TRBV6-1 and TRBJ2-7; 8 bases are a match to TRBD1. The V gene's germline CDR1 is MNHNS and CDR2 SASEGT. The CDR3 covers 14 residues. Germline trimming cut 3 bases from V and 6 bases from J; bases unmatched to any gene: 7. CDR3 DNA sequence: TGTGCCAGCAGTGACAGGACAGGGTATGCCGAGCAGTACTTC. This sequence encodes CASSDRTGYAEQYF.

This clonotype has a count of ten or more. V usage is TRBV6-5 and J usage is TRBJ2-3, with 10 nucleotides matching TRBD1. V lost 2 bases, J lost 2 bases, and 1 base stayed unmatched. Germline CDR1 MNHEY, CDR2 SVGAGI. The CDR3 covers 15 residues. The CDR3 DNA reads as TGTGCCAGCAGTTACGGGACAGGGGCCACAGATACGCAGTATTTT. It yields the protein CASSYGTGATDTQYF.

The sample holds many counts of this clonotype. V and J are TRBV7-9 and TRBJ2-5; a possible D gene is TRBD1 (6 bases). Germline V lookup: CDR1 SEHNR, CDR2 FQNEAQ (reference sequence). Trimming removed 1 base at V and 5 bases at J, with 11 bases between. The CDR3 is 14 amino acids. DNA for the CDR3: TGTGCCAGCAGCTTAGGGACAGTTAACGAGACCCAGTACTTC. Its protein is CASSLGTVNETQYF.

The rearrangement links TRBV19 to TRBJ2-1; TRBD2 matches 11 bases. Trimming took 9 bases from V and 3 from J; bases not matched to a gene: 10. Germline values: CDR1 LNHDA, CDR2 SQIVND (reference sequence). The CDR3 spans 16 residues. CDR3 in DNA: TGTGCCAGCGTAATAGCGGGGGGGCGGTACTACAATGAGCAGTTCTTC. It is translated as CASVIAGGRYYNEQFF.

This clonotype has ten or more counts. This chain links TRBV2 with TRBJ2-7; TRBD2 matches at 12 bases. CDR3 length: 15 residues. Germline values: CDR1 SNHLY, CDR2 FYNNEI. The V gene end was trimmed by 8 bases and the J gene end by 6 bases; junction bases not matched to a gene: 11. The CDR3 reads CASSKIRTSGVEQYF. The CDR3 DNA follows: TGTGCCAGCTCCAAAATCCGGACTAGCGGGGTCGAGCAGTACTTC.

This clonotype has just a few counts. This may be a read error, as it is one base from a much larger clone. The chain carries TRBV20-1 and TRBJ2-7; 8 bases align to TRBD1. With 5 bases clipped from V and 2 bases from J, the junction kept 5 bases outside the gene matches. CDR3 length equals 13 residues. Looked up from germline, CDR1 is DFQATT and CDR2 is SNEGSKA (reference sequence). The CDR3 DNA sequence: TGCAGTGCTCCACCGACAGGGGCCTACGAGCAGTACTTC. Protein: CSAPPTGAYEQYF.

The CDR3, as DNA: TGTGCCAGCAGCCAAGTTTCCGGGACGGGGTATGGCTACACCTTC. Translation: CASSQVSGTGYGYTF. The chain employs TRBV4-2 and TRBJ1-2, with TRBD1 as a possible D gene (5 bases). Germline CDR1 LGHNA, CDR2 YNFKEQ. V dropped 1 base and J dropped 5 bases, with 14 bases sitting between them. The CDR3 extends over 15 amino acids.

This rearrangement joins TRBV15 to TRBJ2-7, with D hard to call. With 0 bases removed from V and 4 bases from J, the gap between germline ends came to 10 bases. CDR3 length equals 14 residues. Germline V gene data show CDR1 as LNHNV and CDR2 as YYDKDF (reference sequence). CDR3 sequence reads: CATSRDRAAYEQYF. DNA for the CDR3: TGTGCCACCAGCAGAGATCGTGCAGCTTACGAGCAGTACTTC.

This clonotype was seen repeatedly, ten times or more. The chain recombines TRBV7-3 with TRBJ1-1; weak D call: TRBD1 (5 bases). Trimming removed 3 bases from V and 2 bases from J, with 13 bases in between. Per germline, CDR1 SGHTA and CDR2 FQGTGA. This CDR3 region has 15 residues. As DNA, the CDR3 is TGTGCCAGCAGCTTGATCCGGGGCAACAACACTGAAGCTTTCTTT. Residues: CASSLIRGNNTEAFF.

The V call is TRBV7-9, the J call TRBJ2-1; 9 nucleotides align to TRBD2. There are 15 residues in the CDR3. Germline V gene lookup returns CDR1 SEHNR and CDR2 FQNEAQ (reference sequence). Trimming at V came to 4 bases and at J to 3 bases, leaving 4 bases not matched to a gene. The CDR3 DNA is TGTGCCAGCAGCTGGAGCGGGGGGTTCTACAATGAGCAGTTCTTC. It encodes CASSWSGGFYNEQFF.

This clonotype was seen a handful of times. The chain carries TRBV7-9 and TRBJ1-1; 9 bases are shared with TRBD1. Germline CDR1 and CDR2: SEHNR and FQNEAQ (reference sequence). The CDR3 runs 15 residues. The trim removed 6 bases at V and 4 bases at J, leaving 9 bases unmatched. The CDR3 coding sequence is TGTGCCAGCAGGGTACCCGGGACAGGGATCACTGAAGCTTTCTTT. Encoded protein: CASRVPGTGITEAFF.

This clonotype was seen ten or more times. V is TRBV27 and J is TRBJ1-6; the match to TRBD1 covers 7 bases. Germline V CDR1 and CDR2: MNHEY, SMNVEV (reference sequence). CDR3 length: 15 amino acids. J was trimmed by 6 bases and V by 5 bases; bases with no gene match: 7. DNA for the CDR3: TGTGCCAGCAGTAGTCTCACAGGGGCTAATTCACCCCTCCACTTT. Its translation: CASSSLTGANSPLHF.

This clonotype was observed many times. V gene TRBV2 combines with J gene TRBJ1-5; D may be TRBD1 (5 bases). The V end lost 4 bases, the J end lost 3 bases, and 10 bases lay between the germline ends. Germline V CDR1 and CDR2: SNHLY, FYNNEI. CDR3 length: 14 amino acids. In DNA form, the CDR3 reads TGTGCCAGCAGTGGGGGGGAGGACAATCAGCCCCAGCATTTT. This encodes CASSGGEDNQPQHF.

There are a few counts of this clonotype. The chain carries TRBV20-1 and TRBJ2-7; no reliable D call. Trimming pared 0 bases from V and 7 bases from J, leaving 16 bases between. Per the germline V gene, CDR1 is DFQATT and CDR2 is SNEGSKA (reference sequence). This CDR3 has 14 amino acids. The CDR3 sequence: CSARDWPDLREQYF. CDR3 bases: TGCAGTGCTAGAGATTGGCCAGATCTACGAGAGCAGTACTTC.